The TCR beta chain under discussion was sequenced for a study of cytomegalovirus exposure and HLA in healthy donors. Study-wide context: From around 180 million T cells, an earlier analysis saw 120 million or so unique TCR beta sequences.

The PCR ran on 60 Vbeta and 13 Jbeta primers. TCRdb's table, derived via immunoSEQ multiplex PCR, lists solely in-frame clones and lacks some. The table records 150,000 to 200,000 clones, 80% to 85% of them present only once. As regards this clone: What it binds is unknown.

General study results and limits: Previously analyzed data showed that most TCR beta V segments were productive at a frequency of about 90% or about 30%. Accurate prediction of most subjects' HLA-A and HLA-B alleles from TCR beta sequences was reported. What was likely a sequencing artifact was a cluster of highly shared sequence variants.

CDR3 length: 13 amino acids. V shed 1 base and J 6 bases; nucleotides not matched to a gene: 3. In germline, CDR1 is GTSNPN, CDR2 SVGIG (reference sequence). The source material was PBMCs. The gene calls are TRBV30 and TRBJ2-7; TRBD1 agrees at 10 bases. This clonotype originated in a man aged 50 to 59 in good health and CMV-seropositive. This CDR3 reads CAWSAGQGTEQYF. CDR3 nucleotides: TGTGCCTGGAGTGCGGGACAGGGGACCGAGCAGTACTTC.